This TCR beta chain was retrieved from a study of control samples from healthy donors and cancer patients. TCRdb keeps only in-frame clones here, not all; method: immunoSEQ multiplex PCR. The table includes around 250,000 clones, over 75% detected once. Germline V CDR1 and CDR2: MGHRA, YSYEKL. The CDR3 is 13 amino acids. The V end was cut by 2 bases, the J end by 4 bases, with 9 bases between. The TCR was taken from a woman aged 55-69 years with lung cancer. V usage is TRBV4-1 and J usage is TRBJ2-7; D ambiguous. Sequencing was done on a sample of PBMCs. CDR3 protein: CASSQRREYEQYF. The CDR3 DNA reads TGCGCCAGCAGCCAAAGAAGGGAATACGAGCAGTACTTC.